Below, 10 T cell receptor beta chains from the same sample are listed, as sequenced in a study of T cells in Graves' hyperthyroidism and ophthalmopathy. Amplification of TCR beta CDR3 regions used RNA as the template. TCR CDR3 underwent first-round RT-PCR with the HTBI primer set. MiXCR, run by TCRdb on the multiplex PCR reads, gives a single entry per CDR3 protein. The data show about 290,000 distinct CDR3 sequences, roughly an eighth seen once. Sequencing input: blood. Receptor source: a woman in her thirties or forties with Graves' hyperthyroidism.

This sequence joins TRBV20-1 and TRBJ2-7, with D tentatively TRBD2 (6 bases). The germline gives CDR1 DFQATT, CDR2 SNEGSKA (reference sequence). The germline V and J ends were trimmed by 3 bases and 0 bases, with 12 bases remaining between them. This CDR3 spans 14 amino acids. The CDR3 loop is CSARVRTNSYEQYF. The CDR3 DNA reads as TGCAGTGCTAGGGTTAGGACTAACTCCTACGAGCAGTACTTC.

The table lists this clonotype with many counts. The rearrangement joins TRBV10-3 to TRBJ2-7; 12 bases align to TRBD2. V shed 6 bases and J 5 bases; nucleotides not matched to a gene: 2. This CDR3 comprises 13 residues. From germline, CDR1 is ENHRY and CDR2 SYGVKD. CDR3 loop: CAIRLAGGDEQYF. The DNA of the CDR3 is TGTGCCATCAGACTAGCGGGAGGAGACGAGCAGTACTTC.

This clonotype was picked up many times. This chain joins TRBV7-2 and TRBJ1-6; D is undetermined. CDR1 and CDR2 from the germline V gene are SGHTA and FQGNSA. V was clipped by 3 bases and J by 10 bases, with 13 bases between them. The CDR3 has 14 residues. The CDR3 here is CASSFRTVDSPLHF. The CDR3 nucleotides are TGTGCCAGCAGCTTCAGGACTGTCGACTCACCCCTCCACTTT.

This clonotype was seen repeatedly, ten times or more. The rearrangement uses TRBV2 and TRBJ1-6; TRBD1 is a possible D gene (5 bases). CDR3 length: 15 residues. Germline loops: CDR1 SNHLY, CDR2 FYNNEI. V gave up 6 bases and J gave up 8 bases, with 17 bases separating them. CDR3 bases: TGTGCCAGCAGAGTTCGGGCAGGGTCCGATTCACCCCTCCACTTT. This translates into CASRVRAGSDSPLHF.

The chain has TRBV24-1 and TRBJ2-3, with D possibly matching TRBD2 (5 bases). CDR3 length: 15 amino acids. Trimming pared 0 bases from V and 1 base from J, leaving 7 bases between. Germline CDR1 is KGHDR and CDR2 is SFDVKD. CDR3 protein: CATSDLRGRTDTQYF. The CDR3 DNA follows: TGTGCCACCAGTGATTTGCGCGGGCGCACAGATACGCAGTATTTT.

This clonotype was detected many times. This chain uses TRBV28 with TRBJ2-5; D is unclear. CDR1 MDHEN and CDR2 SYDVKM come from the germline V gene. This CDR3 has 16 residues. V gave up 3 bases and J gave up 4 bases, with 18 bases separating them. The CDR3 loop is CASSFAAQNKAETQYF. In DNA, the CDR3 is TGTGCCAGCAGTTTTGCGGCGCAGAATAAGGCAGAGACCCAGTACTTC.

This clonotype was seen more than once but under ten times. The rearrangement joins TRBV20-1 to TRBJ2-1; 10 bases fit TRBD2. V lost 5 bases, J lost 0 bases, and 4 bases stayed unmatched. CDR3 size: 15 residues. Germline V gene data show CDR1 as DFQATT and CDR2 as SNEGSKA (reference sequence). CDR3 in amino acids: CSAGLAESSYNEQFF. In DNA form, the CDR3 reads TGCAGTGCTGGACTAGCGGAAAGCTCCTACAATGAGCAGTTCTTC.

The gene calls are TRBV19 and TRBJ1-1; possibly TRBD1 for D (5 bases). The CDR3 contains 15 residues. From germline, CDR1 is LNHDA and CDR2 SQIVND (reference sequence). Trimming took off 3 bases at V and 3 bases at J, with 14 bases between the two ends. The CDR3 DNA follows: TGTGCCAGTAGTATCAGGTGGGGGATCTACACTGAAGCTTTCTTT. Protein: CASSIRWGIYTEAFF.

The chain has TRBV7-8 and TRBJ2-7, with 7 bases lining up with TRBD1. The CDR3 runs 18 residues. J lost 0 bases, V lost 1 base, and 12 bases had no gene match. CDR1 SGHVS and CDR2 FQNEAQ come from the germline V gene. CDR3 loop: CASSLGTNRGSPSYEQYF. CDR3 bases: TGTGCCAGCAGCTTAGGAACCAACAGGGGATCTCCCTCCTACGAGCAGTACTTC.

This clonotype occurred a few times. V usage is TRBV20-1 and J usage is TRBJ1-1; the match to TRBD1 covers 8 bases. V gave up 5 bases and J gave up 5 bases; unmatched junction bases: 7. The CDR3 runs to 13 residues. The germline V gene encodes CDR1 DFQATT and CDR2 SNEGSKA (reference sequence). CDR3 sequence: CSAPGQGKTEAFF. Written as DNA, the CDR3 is TGCAGTGCTCCCGGACAGGGAAAGACTGAAGCTTTCTTT.